One TCR beta chain is described in this entry. Its antigen is undetermined. The PCR had 60 Vbeta and 13 Jbeta primers. Repertoires were generated with immunoSEQ multiplex PCR, while TCRdb's copy carries only in-frame clones and drops some. The sample consists of a few hundred thousand clones, around 89% of them appearing once. This entry comes from a study of cytomegalovirus exposure and HLA in healthy donors. General study findings and limits: Most TCR sequences proved rare, with some public TCRs found in many donors.

Trimming removed 2 bases at V and 1 base at J, with 13 bases between. Germline V lookup: CDR1 SGHRS, CDR2 YFSETQ. The CDR3 runs to 15 residues. Material for sequencing was PBMCs. The TCR comes from a woman between 18 and 30 years old in good health and CMV-seronegative. The chain employs TRBV5-1 and TRBJ2-7; weak D call: TRBD1 (5 bases). The CDR3 DNA reads TGCGCCAGCAGCTTAACCCAGGGAAGGTCCTACGAGCAGTACTTC. Translated, it gives CASSLTQGRSYEQYF.